Presented here are 9 T cell receptor beta chains from one specimen sequenced in a study of tumor and adjacent non-tumor tissue in lung cancer. The template was RNA from unsorted bulk tissue. Distant lung tissue was collected more than 3 cm away from the tumor edge. TCRbeta libraries were built with three rounds of nested PCR, modified from ARM-PCR. Via MiXCR, TCRdb re-called the multiplex PCR reads, giving one row per CDR3 protein. Among 85,000 to 130,000 distinct CDR3 sequences, around three fifths were seen once, and the ten largest hold roughly a fifth. The specimen sequenced was distant non-tumor lung tissue. All receptors derive from a man aged 30 to 45 with non-small cell lung cancer.

This clonotype was seen ten or more times. The chain joins TRBV6-5 to TRBJ2-5; D is perhaps TRBD2 (5 bases). Germline CDR1 reads MNHEY; CDR2 reads SVGAGI. This CDR3 region has 16 residues. V gave up 2 bases and J gave up 4 bases, with 17 bases separating them. The CDR3 DNA is TGTGCCAGCAGTTACCCCCTAGGTTCCGGAGGAGAGACCCAGTACTTC. Translating gives CASSYPLGSGGETQYF.

This clonotype occurred a few times. The chain has TRBV11-3 and TRBJ2-2; possible D gene TRBD2, 5 bases. Trimming left V 5 bases short and J 1 base short, with 14 bases between. From germline, CDR1 is SGHNT and CDR2 YENEEA. There are 16 residues in the CDR3. The CDR3 DNA sequence: TGTGCCAGCAGCCCAACTAGTGGGGAGAACACCGGGGAGCTGTTTTTT. It specifies CASSPTSGENTGELFF.

With regard to this clonotype: Germline and junction disagree at one end, which may indicate a read error. The V and J genes are TRBV20-1 and TRBJ2-1; the match to TRBD2 covers 7 bases. Germline V gene data show CDR1 as DFQATT and CDR2 as SNEGSKA (reference sequence). The CDR3 is 15 amino acids. CDR3 nucleotides: TGCAGTGCCCTGACCGGGACTACCGTTCTCTATGAGCAATTCTTC. As protein: CSALTGTTVLYEQFF.

V usage is TRBV20-1 and J usage is TRBJ1-6, with D possibly TRBD1 on 6 matching bases. Germline V gene sequence: CDR1 DFQATT, CDR2 SNEGSKA (reference sequence). V was shortened by 2 bases and J by 8 bases, with 19 bases between the two germline ends. This CDR3 contains 16 residues. The CDR3 protein is CSARHRVPPQHSPLHF. CDR3 DNA sequence: TGCAGTGCTAGACACAGGGTTCCGCCCCAACATTCACCCCTCCACTTT.

In this sample, this clonotype turned up a few times. This rearrangement joins TRBV6-1 to TRBJ1-2; D is possibly TRBD1 (6 bases). This CDR3 has 15 residues. Trimming cost V 4 bases and J 6 bases, with 18 bases left between them. In germline, CDR1 is MNHNS, CDR2 SASEGT. CDR3 DNA sequence: TGTGCCAGCAGTGCCTGGACAGCGAACTCAAATGGCTACACCTTC. Translated: CASSAWTANSNGYTF.

Comment on this clonotype: A much larger clone is a single base away; this may be a read error. The chain joins TRBV11-2 to TRBJ2-7; a possible D gene is TRBD1 (6 bases). The germline gives CDR1 SGHAT, CDR2 FQNNGV. The CDR3 runs 15 residues. V shed 4 bases and J shed 0 bases, with 13 bases lying between them. CDR3 coding DNA: TGTGCCAGCAGCTCGCTTCGGGACAACTCCTACGAGCAGTACTTC. It is translated as CASSSLRDNSYEQYF.

The sample holds one count of this clonotype. One end of the junction fails to match germline, which may point to a read error. This rearrangement joins TRBV11-2 to TRBJ2-7, with D unresolved. This CDR3 region has 14 residues. CDR1 is SGHAT and CDR2 is FQNNGV in the germline V gene. As DNA, the CDR3 is TGTACCAGCAGCTCACCACCTGGATCCTACGAGCAGTACTTC. It specifies CTSSSPPGSYEQYF. The full variable domain, rest sourced from reference TRBV11-2 and TRBJ2-7, is EAGVAQSPRYKIIEKRQSVAFWCNPISGHATLYWYQQILGQGPKLLIQFQNNGVVDDSQLPKDRFSAERLKGVDSTLKIQPAKLEDSAVYLCTSSSPPGSYEQYFGPGTRLTVT.

Of note for this clonotype: The CDR3 end shows no conserved phenylalanine or tryptophan, and so a read error is likely. This chain uses TRBV20-1 with TRBJ2-2; 8 nucleotides match TRBD1. Unmatched junction bases numbered 4, after V lost 6 bases and J lost 4 bases. Germline lookup yields CDR1 DFQATT and CDR2 SNEGSKA (reference sequence). The CDR3 length is 13 residues. This CDR3 reads CSAQQGGTGELFL. The CDR3 DNA sequence: TGCAGTGCCCAACAGGGGGGCACCGGGGAGCTGTTTCTT.

This clonotype occurred a few times. The CDR3 sequence: CAWSVRDWSSYEQYF. DNA for the CDR3: TGTGCCTGGAGTGTCCGGGACTGGTCCTCCTACGAGCAGTACTTC. J is TRBJ2-7 and V is TRBV30, with D possibly being TRBD2 (6 bases). Germline V gene lookup returns CDR1 GTSNPN and CDR2 SVGIG (reference sequence). Trimming removed 0 bases at V and 0 bases at J, with 12 bases between. This CDR3 is 15 amino acids long.